A selection of T cell receptor beta chains follows, all from one sample in a study of a mutant IDH1 vaccine in newly diagnosed glioma. These receptors' targets are unknown. Clones were read by immunoSEQ multiplex PCR, and TCRdb kept only the in-frame ones, dropping some. Of around 130,000 clones listed, about 80% are singletons. Here the sequenced sample was PBMCs, taken from a glioma patient whose treatment included an IDH1 peptide vaccine. Receptors originate from a man in his forties with glioma. CDR3s include the opening cysteine and the closing phenylalanine or tryptophan. The D gene is left open where the match is weak. Clone size is given for some rows only: seen once, a few or many times, or a class if the clone is expanded.

TRBD1 - TRBJ2-5 TRBV5-8 TGTGCCAGCAGCCCTGGGACAGGGGGCCGAGAGACCCAGTACTTC CASSPGTGGRETQYF
TRBD2 - TRBJ2-3 TRBV5-4 TGTGCCAGCAGCCCACTAAGTGCGGGGGGAACAGATACGCAGTATTTT CASSPLSAGGTDTQYF
- few TRBJ1-4 TRBV7-9 TGTGCCAGCAGCTTAGCAGATGGTAATGAAAAACTGTTTTTT CASSLADGNEKLFF
- few TRBJ1-5 TRBV2 TGTGCCAGCTCTCTATTGGGGGGGAATCAGCCCCAGCATTTT CASSLLGGNQPQHF
- - TRBJ2-1 TRBV19 TGTGCCAGTAGTATAGATCAACGGTCGCAGTTCTTC CASSIDQRSQFF
TRBD1 - TRBJ1-2 TRBV7-2 TGTGCCAGCAGCTCATCTGCGGGACAGGGGGCAGCAGGCTACACCTTC CASSSSAGQGAAGYTF
- - TRBJ1-6 TRBV19 TGTGCCAGTAGTATCGGTGAGGGATTCTATAATTCACCCCTCCACTTT CASSIGEGFYNSPLHF
- few TRBJ1-2 TRBV2 TGTGCCAGCAGCGTCAGGGCCCTGACCGGCTACACCTTC CASSVRALTGYTF
- - TRBJ1-1 TRBV4-2 TGTGCCAGCAGCCAAGAGAATCATCCCGGACAGCAGAACACTGAAGCTTTCTTT CASSQENHPGQQNTEAFF
- - TRBJ1-2 TRBV6-1 TGTGCCAGCAGACCGACAGTAGAGAACTATGGCTACACCTTC CASRPTVENYGYTF
- - TRBJ2-3 TRBV5-1 TGCGCCAGCAGCCCAGGGGGGACGAATACGCAGTATTTT CASSPGGTNTQYF
- - TRBJ1-2 TRBV30 TGTGCCCGTTCTATTGGGACGGGCTATGGCTACACCTTC CARSIGTGYGYTF
- - TRBJ1-2 TRBV14 TGTGCCAGCAGCCAACGAATCGGTGGCTACACCTTC CASSQRIGGYTF
TRBD1 once TRBJ2-1 TRBV7-2 TGTGCCAGCAGCTTAGGACAGGGGGCGGGCAATGAGCAGTTCTTC CASSLGQGAGNEQFF
TRBD1 - TRBJ2-5 TRBV10-3 TGTGCCATCAGGGGCGATGGACAGGGCCTTGTGGTGGAGACCCAGTACTTC CAIRGDGQGLVVETQYF
- medium-sized TRBJ2-1 TRBV5-1 TGCGCCAGCAGCTTGTACGGGGGTGAGTCCTACAATGAGCAGTTCTTC CASSLYGGESYNEQFF
TRBD2 once TRBJ2-5 TRBV19 TGTGCCAGTAGTAGTCTAGCGGGGGGGCCAAAAGAGACCCAGTACTTC CASSSLAGGPKETQYF
TRBD2 - TRBJ2-2 TRBV2 TGTGCCAGCAGTCCTACTAGCGGGGGAAACACCGGGGAGCTGTTTTTT CASSPTSGGNTGELFF
- - TRBJ2-3 TRBV5-5 TGTGCCAGCAGCTTGAACGGCCAGGGGGATACGCAGTATTTT CASSLNGQGDTQYF
- - TRBJ2-3 TRBV2 TGTGCCGGCAGGTTGGACACAGATACGCAGTATTTT CAGRLDTDTQYF
- few TRBJ1-4 TRBV29-1 TGCAGCGCCTCCAGAGGGGCTAATGAAAAACTGTTTTTT CSASRGANEKLFF
TRBD2 - TRBJ2-3 TRBV11-3 TGTGCCAGCAGCTTCGGACTAGCGGGTTCCACAGATACGCAGTATTTT CASSFGLAGSTDTQYF
- - TRBJ1-1 TRBV5-1 TGCGCCAGCAGCTTGCAACAGGCGAACACTGAAGCTTTCTTT CASSLQQANTEAFF
- few TRBJ2-5 TRBV5-5 TGTGCCAGCAGCTTCCGGTTATCGGAGACCCAGTACTTC CASSFRLSETQYF
- few TRBJ1-1 TRBV4-2 TGTGCCAGCAGCCAAGATGAGTTTGGACAGAACACTGAAGCTTTCTTT CASSQDEFGQNTEAFF
- - TRBJ2-2 TRBV29-1 TGCAGCGTTGAGGTCCGCACTCCGAACACCGGGGAGCTGTTTTTT CSVEVRTPNTGELFF
TRBD1 - TRBJ2-7 TRBV5-4 TGTGCCAGCAGCTTGGCAGGGGGAACCTACGAGCAGTACTTC CASSLAGGTYEQYF
- once TRBJ1-1 TRBV30 TGTGCCTGGTCCCCCGAAGGGGGACGGAGAGCTTTCTTT CAWSPEGGRRAFF
- once TRBJ2-7 TRBV7-3 TGTGCCAGCAGCTTAGGGGGTAGCGGTTACGAGCAGTACTTC CASSLGGSGYEQYF
TRBD1 - TRBJ2-1 TRBV19 TGTGCCAGTAGCGACAGGGGGCGCGGGAACTACAATGAGCAGTTCTTC CASSDRGRGNYNEQFF
- many TRBJ1-2 TRBV30 TGTGCCTGGAGTCCTCTCACAGGGAACTATGGCTACACCTTC CAWSPLTGNYGYTF
TRBD1 - TRBJ1-5 TRBV2 TGTGCCAGCACCCGGGACAGGGTCGGGAGCAATCAGCCCCAGCATTTT CASTRDRVGSNQPQHF
- - TRBJ1-4 TRBV27 TGTGCCAGCAGTTTAAGGAGGGGAGAAAAACTGTTTTTT CASSLRRGEKLFF
- - TRBJ2-6 TRBV4-1 TGCGCCAGCAGCCAAGCGAAGATCTCTGGGGCCAACGTCCTGACTTTC CASSQAKISGANVLTF
TRBD1 - TRBJ1-6 TRBV15 TGTGCCACCAGCAGAGGACCTAACAGGGGGAACTCACCCCTCCACTTT CATSRGPNRGNSPLHF
TRBD1 - TRBJ1-1 TRBV28 TGTGCCAGCAGTTTATTGGGACAGAAAATCCGGGGCACTGAAGCTTTCTTT CASSLLGQKIRGTEAFF
- - TRBJ2-2 TRBV10-3 TGTGCCATCAGTGGACTTCAGGGGCACACCGGGGAGCTGTTTTTT CAISGLQGHTGELFF
- - TRBJ1-2 TRBV29-1 TGCAGCGTTGAATGGGGGGCGGGTGGCTACACCTTC CSVEWGAGGYTF
- - TRBJ1-5 TRBV11-3 TGTGCCAGCAGCTTAGATGGTTGGGCCCTCAATCAGCCCCAGCATTTT CASSLDGWALNQPQHF
- few TRBJ1-2 TRBV27 TGTGCCAGCAGGCGGAATGGCCTCCCGTATGGCTACACCTTC CASRRNGLPYGYTF
- - TRBJ2-7 TRBV19 TGTGCCAGTAGTAGCGAAAGGTTGTCCTACGAGCAGTACTTC CASSSERLSYEQYF
- - TRBJ1-4 TRBV5-5 TGTGCCAGCAGCCGGAAAGGGAATGAAAAACTGTTTTTT CASSRKGNEKLFF
- - TRBJ1-1 TRBV28 TGTGCCAGCAGTTTGATGGAGACTGAAGCTTTCTTT CASSLMETEAFF
TRBD1 - TRBJ2-7 TRBV11-2 TGTGCCAGCAGCCGTACCGGGACAGGAAATTACGAGCAGTACTTC CASSRTGTGNYEQYF
- - TRBJ2-1 TRBV11-3 TGTGCCAGCAGCTTAGGACGGCTGAGGGCCAATGAGCAGTTCTTC CASSLGRLRANEQFF
- - TRBJ1-4 TRBV27 TGTGCCAGCAGTAGCAGGGCGGCAACTAATGAAAAACTGTTTTTT CASSSRAATNEKLFF
- - TRBJ2-7 TRBV6-5 TGTGCCAGCAGTTACTCTATAGACCGCTACGAGCAGTACTTC CASSYSIDRYEQYF
- - TRBJ2-6 TRBV7-9 TGTGCCAGCAGCTTAGTGGGAAATGGGGCCAACGTCCTGACTTTC CASSLVGNGANVLTF
TRBD1 - TRBJ2-3 TRBV28 TGTGCCAGCAGTTACGGGACAGACACAGATACGCAGTATTTT CASSYGTDTDTQYF
- - TRBJ1-1 TRBV4-1 TGCGCCAGCAGCCAAGATCGTGGCCGGGAAGCTTTCTTT CASSQDRGREAFF
TRBD1 - TRBJ2-7 TRBV28 TGTGCCAGCAGTTCAGCCCCGGGACAGGGAGGGTTCTACGAGCAGTACTTC CASSSAPGQGGFYEQYF
- few TRBJ2-7 TRBV19 TGTGCCAGTAGCCTGGGGGACGGAGGTTACGAGCAGTACTTC CASSLGDGGYEQYF
- - TRBJ1-4 TRBV15 TGTGCCACCAGCAGAGATAATGAAGGGCGAGGGGGAAAACTGTTTTTT CATSRDNEGRGGKLFF
TRBD1 - TRBJ1-5 TRBV7-2 TGTGCCAGCAGCTTAGGTGGGACAGGGAGCAATCAGCCCCAGCATTTT CASSLGGTGSNQPQHF
- - TRBJ2-1 TRBV4-1 TGCGCCAGCAGCCAAGATAGGTTGGGACATAGCTACAATGAGCAGTTCTTC CASSQDRLGHSYNEQFF